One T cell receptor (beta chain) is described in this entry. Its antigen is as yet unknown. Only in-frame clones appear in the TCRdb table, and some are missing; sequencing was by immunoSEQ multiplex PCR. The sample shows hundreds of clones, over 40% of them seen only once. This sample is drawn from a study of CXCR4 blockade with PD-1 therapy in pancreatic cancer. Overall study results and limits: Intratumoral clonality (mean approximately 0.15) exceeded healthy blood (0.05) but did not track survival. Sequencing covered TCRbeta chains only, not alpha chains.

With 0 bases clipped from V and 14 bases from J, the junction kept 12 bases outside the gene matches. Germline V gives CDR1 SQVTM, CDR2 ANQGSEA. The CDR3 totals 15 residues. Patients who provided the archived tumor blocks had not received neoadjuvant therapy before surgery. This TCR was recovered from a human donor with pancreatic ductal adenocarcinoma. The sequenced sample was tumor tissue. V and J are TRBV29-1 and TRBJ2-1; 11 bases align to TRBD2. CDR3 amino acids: CSVEDRRTSGFLKFF. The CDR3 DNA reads TGCAGCGTTGAAGATAGGAGGACTAGCGGGTTTTTGAAGTTCTTC.